Reported below is one T cell receptor (beta chain). This sample is part of a study of blood T cell repertoires in COVID-19. Background on the study: Collection of acute and convalescent COVID-19 samples took place in the United States, Italy and Spain.

Using immunoSEQ multiplex PCR, the repertoire was profiled, and TCRdb retains in-frame clones only, with some absent. The sample shows about 290,000 clones, approximately 86% of them seen only once. The CDR3 covers 12 residues. From germline, CDR1 is SEHNR and CDR2 FQNEAQ (reference sequence). V was shortened by 4 bases and J by 10 bases, with 13 bases between the two germline ends. The sequence derives from a woman aged 45-60 years with active or convalescent COVID-19. The J gene is TRBJ1-1, the V gene TRBV7-9; D uncertain. Sequencing was carried out using peripheral blood. The CDR3 protein is CASSSGGEGAFF. In nucleotides, the CDR3 is TGTGCCAGCAGCTCGGGTGGGGAGGGAGCTTTCTTT.